The next 18 T cell receptor beta chains were all read from a single sample in a study of early T cells in non-severe SARS-CoV-2 infection. TCRdb reanalysed the 5' RACE reads using MiXCR and keeps one entry per CDR3 protein. The table has fewer than 30,000 distinct CDR3 sequences, under 10% seen once. The sample taken for sequencing was whole blood. The receptors shown here come from an adult who was a healthcare worker with PCR-confirmed SARS-CoV-2 infection or an uninfected control (not recorded which).

About this clonotype itself: The final CDR3 position lacks the conserved phenylalanine or tryptophan, pointing to a likely read error. J is TRBJ2-5 and V is TRBV7-3, with 7 bases lining up with TRBD1. Losses at the gene ends were 6 bases for V and 6 bases for J; bases not matched to a gene: 10. The germline gives CDR1 SGHTA, CDR2 FQGTGA. CDR3 size: 14 residues. DNA for the CDR3: TGTGCCAGCAGTCGTTCAGGGGGTCAGAAGACCCAGTACTCC. It codes for CASSRSGGQKTQYS.

This clonotype was seen repeatedly, ten times or more. The rearrangement uses TRBV7-2 and TRBJ1-2, with D unresolved. The CDR3 contains 12 residues. Germline-derived CDR1 and CDR2 are SGHTA and FQGNSA. The V and J ends lost 3 bases and 7 bases respectively, with 9 bases between them. CDR3 sequence reads: CASSLDARGYTF. The CDR3 nucleotides are TGTGCCAGCAGCTTGGACGCCCGTGGCTACACCTTC.

There are many counts of this clonotype. The rearrangement links TRBV29-1 to TRBJ1-5, with 12 bases aligning to TRBD1. The CDR3 spans 16 residues. J lost 4 bases, V lost 4 bases, and 8 bases had no gene match. Germline V CDR1 and CDR2: SQVTM, ANQGSEA. CDR3 sequence: CSVGGTGGLVNQPQHF. CDR3 in DNA: TGCAGCGTTGGTGGGACAGGGGGCTTAGTGAATCAGCCCCAGCATTTT.

The table lists this clonotype with many counts. The chain carries TRBV6-2 or TRBV6-3 and TRBJ1-5; a possible D gene is TRBD1 (6 bases). Trimming stripped 10 bases from V and 6 bases from J, with 31 bases between. Germline assignment: CDR1 MNHEY and CDR2 SVGEGT. The CDR3 loop spans 18 amino acids. The CDR3 nucleotides read TGTGCCACCAGGACCCTTGGATGGTTTCAGGGGCTCGGTCAGCCCCAGCATTTT. It yields the protein CATRTLGWFQGLGQPQHF.

This clonotype was recorded a few times. This rearrangement joins TRBV2 to TRBJ1-2, with TRBD1 as a possible D gene (5 bases). The germline gives CDR1 SNHLY, CDR2 FYNNEI. This CDR3 has 14 residues. Trimming pared 7 bases from V and 5 bases from J, leaving 17 bases between. The CDR3 sequence: CASNSGTESYGYTF. The CDR3 bases are TGTGCCAGCAACTCCGGGACGGAATCATATGGCTACACCTTC.

This clonotype was recorded at least ten times. This chain joins TRBV29-1 and TRBJ1-3, with a tentative D call TRBD1 (5 bases). Deletions cut 0 bases from V and 0 bases from J, with 6 bases between. The germline V gene encodes CDR1 SQVTM and CDR2 ANQGSEA. There are 14 residues in the CDR3. The CDR3 is CSVEDRDSGNTIYF. The CDR3 coding sequence is TGCAGCGTTGAAGACAGGGACTCTGGAAACACCATATATTTT.

In its sample, this clonotype was seen many times. V gene TRBV15 combines with J gene TRBJ2-7; D unclear. V gave up 1 base and J gave up 0 bases, with 7 bases separating them. The CDR3 has 14 residues. The germline CDR1 and CDR2 sequences are LNHNV and YYDKDF (reference sequence). As DNA, the CDR3 is TGTGCCACCAGCAGAGCACTTTTCTCCTACGAGCAGTACTTC. Encoded protein: CATSRALFSYEQYF.

This clonotype has ten or more counts. The V call is TRBV27, the J call TRBJ2-7, with D perhaps matching TRBD1 (6 bases). The germline V gene has CDR1 MNHEY and CDR2 SMNVEV (reference sequence). The CDR3 sequence is 13 residues long. V was cut by 4 bases and J by 6 bases, with 13 bases left in between. The DNA of the CDR3 is TGTGCCAGCAGTTCAGGGGAAAAGGGCGAGCAGTACTTC. Translated: CASSSGEKGEQYF.

This clonotype was found many times. The rearrangement joins TRBV9 to TRBJ1-1, with TRBD1 identical over 8 bases. The J segment lost 7 bases and the V segment lost 0 bases, leaving 8 bases of the junction unmatched. Looked up from germline, CDR1 is SGDLS and CDR2 is YYNGEE. The CDR3 extends over 15 amino acids. This chain's CDR3 is CASSVAADRDDEAFF. The CDR3 DNA reads TGTGCCAGCAGCGTAGCCGCGGACAGGGATGATGAAGCTTTCTTT.

This clonotype was counted ten times or more. The chain joins TRBV12-3 or TRBV12-4 to TRBJ2-7, with a weak D call TRBD1 (5 bases). Trimming removed 6 bases at V and 2 bases at J, with 14 bases between. This CDR3 region has 14 residues. The CDR3 nucleotides are TGTGCCAGCAGCCCCCCAGGGCGCCCCTACGAGCAGTACTTC. Protein product: CASSPPGRPYEQYF.

This clonotype was seen repeatedly, ten times or more. The V and J genes are TRBV7-2 and TRBJ1-1; D unclear. This CDR3 has 13 amino acids. Germline V gene lookup returns CDR1 SGHTA and CDR2 FQGNSA. The V end lost 2 bases, the J end lost 1 base, and 5 bases lay between the germline ends. The DNA for the CDR3 is TGTGCCAGCAGCTTAATGGAGAACACTGAAGCTTTCTTT. This sequence encodes CASSLMENTEAFF.

This clonotype was counted ten times or more. This chain joins TRBV7-3 and TRBJ2-1; TRBD1 aligns across 7 bases. V shed 5 bases and J 7 bases; nucleotides not matched to a gene: 8. The CDR3 contains 14 residues. Germline V lookup: CDR1 SGHTA, CDR2 FQGTGA. The CDR3 sequence: CASSTRSGGNEQFF. CDR3 nucleotides: TGTGCCAGCAGCACTAGGTCAGGGGGTAATGAGCAGTTCTTC.

The CDR3 sequence is CAISERGAPTGELFF. Written as DNA, the CDR3 is TGTGCCATCAGTGAGCGGGGGGCTCCCACCGGGGAGCTGTTTTTT. The V and J genes are TRBV10-3 and TRBJ2-2; a weak D match, TRBD2 (7 bases). Germline CDR1 ENHRY, CDR2 SYGVKD. The CDR3 has 15 amino acids. Trimming removed 2 bases from V and 4 bases from J, with 11 bases in between.

This clonotype was observed many times. The chain is built from TRBV28 and TRBJ1-6, with a tentative D call TRBD1 (5 bases). This CDR3 spans 17 amino acids. Germline CDR1 MDHEN, CDR2 SYDVKM. V lost 4 bases, J lost 4 bases, and 17 bases lay in between. Here the CDR3 DNA reads TGTGCCAGCAGTTCCACCGACAGAGAAATTTATAATTCACCCCTCCACTTT. This translates into CASSSTDREIYNSPLHF.

This clonotype came up many times. The chain links TRBV7-3 to TRBJ2-7; 7 positions agree with TRBD1. The CDR3 totals 15 residues. Germline V gene sequence: CDR1 SGHTA, CDR2 FQGTGA. J lost 6 bases, V lost 5 bases, and 13 bases had no gene match. Written as DNA, the CDR3 is TGTGCCAGCAGCCCCGAGACAGGGTGGAGATCCGAGCAGTACTTC. As protein: CASSPETGWRSEQYF.

This chain connects TRBV12-3 or TRBV12-4 to TRBJ2-3; D gene uncertain. The CDR3 runs to 14 residues. Trimming took 4 bases from V and 0 from J, leaving 8 bases between them. CDR3 bases: TGTGCCAGCAGTTCGCAGACTAGCACAGATACGCAGTATTTT. Translated, it gives CASSSQTSTDTQYF.

This clonotype occurred many times. The chain links TRBV6-2 or TRBV6-3 to TRBJ1-1; D is ambiguous. The CDR3 is 11 residues long. Per the germline V gene, CDR1 is MNHEY and CDR2 is SVGEGT. The V and J ends lost 5 bases and 3 bases respectively, with 4 bases between them. CDR3 sequence (DNA): TGTGCCAGCAGTCTTTACACTGAAGCTTTCTTT. It specifies CASSLYTEAFF.

There are many counts of this clonotype. This chain links TRBV12-3 or TRBV12-4 with TRBJ1-6; D ambiguous. The ends were cut back, 2 bases at V and 7 bases at J, with 9 bases in the middle. The CDR3 extends over 14 amino acids. The CDR3 reads CASSLIFGNSPLHF. The CDR3 DNA reads as TGTGCCAGCAGTTTAATATTTGGAAATTCACCCCTCCACTTT.